The source of this T cell receptor beta chain is a study of control samples from healthy donors and cancer patients. Some clones are missing from TCRdb's copy, which holds only in-frame ones; the method was immunoSEQ multiplex PCR. The sample lists under 150,000 clones; roughly nine tenths were seen once. Source material: blood. The sequence was obtained from a woman younger than 45 in good health.

The CDR3 region has the DNA TGTGCCAGCAGTGAGACAGCCCCAGGAGTCCCCGGGGAGCTGTTTTTT. Its translation: CASSETAPGVPGELFF. V and J are TRBV2 and TRBJ2-2; tentative D call: TRBD1 (5 bases). CDR3 length: 16 residues. Germline CDR1 and CDR2: SNHLY and FYNNEI. Trimming removed 3 bases at V and 6 bases at J, with 17 bases between.